The next 24 T cell receptor beta chains were all read from a single sample in a study of T-cell reconstitution after alpha-beta-depleted transplantation in children. Unique molecular identifiers were built into the TCRbeta library. TCRdb re-called the PCR reads with MiXCR, one entry per CDR3 protein. The data contain 190,000 or so distinct CDR3 sequences, approximately 7% of them singletons. Source: PBMCs from the stem cell graft donor, taken from the stem cell graft. The receptors come from a human donor who donated a stem cell graft to a child with Wiskott-Aldrich syndrome.

In its sample, this clonotype was seen many times. The chain uses TRBV12-3 or TRBV12-4 and TRBJ1-1; perhaps TRBD1 as D (6 bases). Between the trimmed V and J ends, which lost 6 bases and 1 base, there was a span of 12 bases. This CDR3 has 14 residues. The CDR3 bases are TGTGCCAGCAGCGACAGGTTTGCGAACACTGAAGCTTTCTTT. Translating it yields CASSDRFANTEAFF.

This clonotype has ten or more counts. The chain joins TRBV24-1 to TRBJ1-1; D uncertain. The germline V gene encodes CDR1 KGHDR and CDR2 SFDVKD. With 8 bases removed from V and 8 bases from J, the gap between germline ends came to 11 bases. The CDR3 totals 11 residues. The CDR3 DNA reads TGTGCCACCACCGAGGGAGGGGAAGCTTTCTTT. This codes for CATTEGGEAFF.

This clonotype appeared a few times. The chain employs TRBV7-9 and TRBJ2-7; TRBD2 matches 10 bases. V shed 5 bases, J shed 2 bases, and the junction held 12 bases outside the gene matches. CDR1 is SEHNR and CDR2 is FQNEAQ in the germline V gene (reference sequence). CDR3 size: 17 residues. The CDR3 loop is CASSPRLAGSHTYEQYF. The CDR3 DNA reads as TGTGCCAGCAGCCCGAGACTAGCGGGCTCACATACCTACGAGCAGTACTTC.

This rearrangement joins TRBV20-1 to TRBJ2-1; D possibly uses TRBD1 or TRBD2 (5 bases each). Per the germline V gene, CDR1 is DFQATT and CDR2 is SNEGSKA (reference sequence). The CDR3 runs 17 residues. V was pared by 0 bases and J by 6 bases, with 21 bases between. CDR3 in DNA: TGCAGTGCTAGAGATAGACGGGGCCATCAGGCCCTCAATGAGCAGTTCTTC. It translates to CSARDRRGHQALNEQFF.

This clonotype was found many times. This rearrangement joins TRBV7-2 to TRBJ2-1; 8 nucleotides line up with TRBD2. Per germline, CDR1 SGHTA and CDR2 FQGNSA. V shed 7 bases, J shed 3 bases, and the junction held 11 bases outside the gene matches. This CDR3 comprises 16 residues. The CDR3 nucleotides are TGTGCCAGCACCCCCCCCGGGACTAGTGACTACAATGAGCAGTTCTTC. This gives the protein CASTPPGTSDYNEQFF.

There are many counts of this clonotype. V is TRBV29-1 and J is TRBJ2-3; 8 bases align to TRBD1. Per germline, CDR1 SQVTM and CDR2 ANQGSEA. V dropped 6 bases and J dropped 2; count of bases not matched to a gene: 10. The CDR3 totals 15 residues. The CDR3 sequence: CSVTSGQDATDTQYF. The CDR3 coding sequence is TGCAGCGTAACCTCGGGACAGGACGCCACAGATACGCAGTATTTT.

This clonotype was counted ten times or more. The V and J genes are TRBV15 and TRBJ2-7; a weak D match, TRBD1 (6 bases). CDR1 is LNHNV and CDR2 is YYDKDF in the germline V gene (reference sequence). Trimming cost V 0 bases and J 12 bases, with 24 bases left between them. The CDR3 totals 16 residues. The CDR3 nucleotides are TGTGCCACCAGCAGAGATCACAGGACAGATGCTCGCGGTTTGTACTTC. Residues: CATSRDHRTDARGLYF. Complete variable domain (other parts from reference TRBV15 and TRBJ2-7): DAMVIQNPRYQVTQFGKPVTLSCSQTLNHNVMYWYQQKSSQAPKLLFHYYDKDFNNEADTPDNFQSRRPNTSFCFLDIRSPGLGDTAMYLCATSRDHRTDARGLYFGPGTRLTVT.

This clonotype was detected many times. The V gene is TRBV5-1, the J gene TRBJ1-2; D perhaps matches TRBD1 (5 bases). Trimming shortened V by 1 base and J by 2 bases, and 15 bases separated the two germline ends. The germline V gene has CDR1 SGHRS and CDR2 YFSETQ. The CDR3 consists of 16 residues. For the CDR3, the DNA is TGCGCCAGCAGCTTGTCCGGATTTGACAGAAACTATGGCTACACCTTC. It translates to CASSLSGFDRNYGYTF.

The table lists this clonotype with many counts. The genes are TRBV3-1 and TRBJ2-1; 7 bases fit TRBD1. Unmatched junction bases numbered 9, after V lost 0 bases and J lost 7 bases. The CDR3 totals 16 residues. CDR1 LGHDT and CDR2 YNNKEL come from the germline V gene (reference sequence). The CDR3 loop is CASSQEGQGVSNEQFF. The CDR3 DNA follows: TGTGCCAGCAGCCAAGAAGGGCAGGGGGTGTCTAATGAGCAGTTCTTC.

This clonotype has ten or more counts. Sequence at one end of the junction differs from germline and may be a read error. The V gene is TRBV6-5, the J gene TRBJ1-1; D uncertain. The CDR3 runs 12 residues. Germline V lookup: CDR1 MNHEY, CDR2 SVGAGI. The CDR3 bases are TGTGCCAGCAGTAACTCGGGCTGGGAAGCTTTCTTT. Translation gives CASSNSGWEAFF.

In its sample, this clonotype was seen many times. V and J are TRBV24-1 and TRBJ2-1; D could derive from TRBD1 or TRBD2 (5 bases each). V shed 9 bases and J shed 12 bases, with 14 bases lying between them. The CDR3 extends over 11 amino acids. Germline V gene sequence: CDR1 KGHDR, CDR2 SFDVKD. In nucleotides, the CDR3 is TGTGCCACCCGGGGCGCCTTAGGGCAGTTCTTC. It yields the protein CATRGALGQFF.

The chain joins TRBV4-2 to TRBJ2-2; D unclear. The germline V gene has CDR1 LGHNA and CDR2 YNFKEQ. V lost 2 bases and J 6 bases, leaving 10 bases between the germline ends. This CDR3 spans 14 amino acids. The CDR3 loop reads CASSQPRHPGELFF. Here the CDR3 DNA reads TGTGCCAGCAGCCAACCAAGGCACCCCGGGGAGCTGTTTTTT.

The table lists this clonotype with many counts. This chain uses TRBV2 with TRBJ2-7; 10 nucleotides agree with TRBD2. The CDR3 is 14 amino acids. V was pared by 7 bases and J by 2 bases, with 5 bases of the junction left unmatched. Germline V gives CDR1 SNHLY, CDR2 FYNNEI. CDR3 region: CASTWTSGTYEQYF. CDR3 DNA: TGTGCCAGCACCTGGACTAGCGGCACCTACGAGCAGTACTTC.

In its sample, this clonotype was seen a few times. The chain uses TRBV28 and TRBJ1-5, with TRBD1 matching over 9 bases. J lost 4 bases, V lost 6 bases, and 4 bases had no gene match. This CDR3 comprises 14 residues. Germline CDR1 reads MDHEN; CDR2 reads SYDVKM. The CDR3 coding sequence is TGTGCCAGCAGCGAGGACAGGGGAAATCAGCCCCAGCATTTT. It translates to CASSEDRGNQPQHF.

This clonotype was found many times. The genes are TRBV6-1 and TRBJ2-1; D gene uncertain. The CDR3 spans 14 residues. The V end was cut by 0 bases, the J end by 9 bases, with 12 bases between. The germline V gene encodes CDR1 MNHNS and CDR2 SASEGT. CDR3 residues: CASSEAPAYREQFF. The CDR3 region has the DNA TGTGCCAGCAGTGAAGCACCGGCCTACCGTGAGCAGTTCTTC.

The genes are TRBV25-1 and TRBJ2-7; D possibly corresponds to TRBD2 (6 bases). The CDR3 length is 11 residues. Germline assignment: CDR1 MGHDK and CDR2 SYGVNS. The V end was cut by 7 bases, the J end by 6 bases, with 10 bases between. CDR3 loop: CASIAGFEQYF. CDR3 sequence (DNA): TGTGCCAGCATCGCGGGATTCGAGCAGTACTTC.

The V gene is TRBV11-2, the J gene TRBJ2-3, with 13 nucleotides matching TRBD2. Germline trimming cut 6 bases from V and 1 base from J; bases unmatched to any gene: 7. CDR3 length: 17 amino acids. Germline V gene sequence: CDR1 SGHAT, CDR2 FQNNGV. The chain's CDR3 is CASRGLAGVMGTDTQYF. In DNA, the CDR3 is TGTGCCAGCAGAGGACTAGCGGGAGTCATGGGCACAGATACGCAGTATTTT.

This clonotype was picked up many times. The chain joins TRBV5-1 to TRBJ2-2; possible D gene TRBD2, 5 bases. Germline V lookup: CDR1 SGHRS, CDR2 YFSETQ. The CDR3 is 14 amino acids. Between the trimmed V and J ends, which lost 1 base and 5 bases, there was a span of 9 bases. The CDR3 coding sequence is TGCGCCAGCAGCTTGAATACGGGGACCGGGGAGCTGTTTTTT. It is translated as CASSLNTGTGELFF.

Many counts were recorded for this clonotype. The rearrangement joins TRBV5-1 to TRBJ2-3, with D possibly TRBD1 on 6 matching bases. The CDR3 sequence is 16 residues long. Between the trimmed V and J ends, which lost 1 base and 1 base, there was a span of 13 bases. Germline-derived CDR1 and CDR2 are SGHRS and YFSETQ. The CDR3 spells CASSLFSTGGTDTQYF. The CDR3 DNA is TGCGCCAGCAGCTTGTTTTCGACAGGCGGCACAGATACGCAGTATTTT.

This clonotype was seen repeatedly, ten times or more. The V and J genes are TRBV12-3 or TRBV12-4 and TRBJ2-6; 7 bases match TRBD1. The CDR3 is 16 residues long. V was pared by 1 base and J by 0 bases, with 0 bases of the junction left unmatched. The CDR3 here is CASSLGQGSGANVLTF. The CDR3 nucleotides read TGTGCCAGCAGTTTAGGACAGGGCTCTGGGGCCAACGTCCTGACTTTC.

This clonotype was detected many times. J is TRBJ2-7 and V is TRBV7-2; the D gene is possibly TRBD1 (6 bases). V was shortened by 7 bases and J by 3 bases, with 19 bases between the two germline ends. This CDR3 contains 15 residues. CDR1 is SGHTA, CDR2 FQGNSA, per germline. The CDR3 loop reads CASKRTATGNYEQYF. The CDR3, as DNA: TGTGCCAGCAAACGTACGGCCACAGGGAACTACGAGCAGTACTTC. Filled out from reference TRBV7-2 and TRBJ2-7, the complete variable domain reads GAGVSQSPSNKVTEKGKDVELRCDPISGHTALYWYRQSLGQGLEFLIYFQGNSAPDKSGLPSDRFSAERTGGSVSTLTIQRTQQEDSAVYLCASKRTATGNYEQYFGPGTRLTVT.

This clonotype was found many times. The chain couples TRBV7-2 to TRBJ1-4, with a weak D call TRBD1 (6 bases). CDR3 length: 14 residues. In germline, CDR1 is SGHTA, CDR2 FQGNSA. Trimming took 3 bases from V and 6 from J, leaving 11 bases between them. The CDR3 protein is CASSFRGLDEKLFF. The CDR3 nucleotides are TGTGCCAGCAGCTTTAGGGGGTTAGATGAAAAACTGTTTTTT.

This clonotype appeared many times. V usage is TRBV6-5 and J usage is TRBJ1-5; the D gene is possibly TRBD1 (5 bases). Trimming left V 6 bases short and J 2 bases short, with 14 bases between. The V gene's germline CDR1 is MNHEY and CDR2 SVGAGI. CDR3 length: 15 amino acids. CDR3 loop: CASRGGDARNQPQHF. CDR3 nucleotide sequence: TGTGCCAGCAGGGGTGGGGACGCCCGCAATCAGCCCCAGCATTTT.

This clonotype was detected many times. The V and J genes are TRBV6-5 and TRBJ2-1; either TRBD1 or TRBD2 may supply D (5 bases each). There are 15 residues in the CDR3. Germline loops: CDR1 MNHEY, CDR2 SVGAGI. Trimming shortened V by 0 bases and J by 8 bases, and 14 bases separated the two germline ends. The DNA for the CDR3 is TGTGCCAGCAGTTACTCCGGGACGCATCGGCATGAGCAGTTCTTC. Encoded protein: CASSYSGTHRHEQFF.